Sequencing of this T cell receptor beta chain was carried out in a study of T cell responses to AZD1222 COVID-19 vaccine. Study-wide context: Second-dose groups at about 4 or about 12 weeks were pooled.

The table came from immunoSEQ multiplex PCR; TCRdb's copy has only in-frame clones and leaves some out. Among about 68,000 clones listed, over 60% were seen once. General study points: Most donors were white British, females outnumbered males, and clonal diversity was possibly underestimated. Among vaccine-associated CD4 TCRs, coverage spanned spike, with dominance at 160-218 and 743-854. Seropositive status at baseline applied to only a handful of AZD1222 recipients.

The J segment lost 2 bases and the V segment lost 3 bases, leaving 12 bases of the junction unmatched. The CDR3 runs to 19 residues. The germline CDR1 and CDR2 sequences are SEHNR and FQNEAQ (reference sequence). As to this clone: Its antigen is unidentified.

This sequence joins TRBV7-9 and TRBJ2-3, with 12 bases fitting TRBD2. The sequences come from peripheral blood, collected on day 0 of AZD1222 vaccination. This receptor was obtained from an adult in good health. The CDR3 region has the DNA TGTGCCAGCAGCTTGCTAGCGGGGGGGCCAGTTAGGTTCACAGATACGCAGTATTTT. Translation gives CASSLLAGGPVRFTDTQYF. Combining the CDR3 with reference TRBV7-9 and TRBJ2-3 gives the whole variable domain DTGVSQNPRHKITKRGQNVTFRCDPISEHNRLYWYRQTLGQGPEFLTYFQNEAQLEKSRLLSDRFSAERPKGSFSTLEIQRTEQGDSAMYLCASSLLAGGPVRFTDTQYFGPGTRLTVL.